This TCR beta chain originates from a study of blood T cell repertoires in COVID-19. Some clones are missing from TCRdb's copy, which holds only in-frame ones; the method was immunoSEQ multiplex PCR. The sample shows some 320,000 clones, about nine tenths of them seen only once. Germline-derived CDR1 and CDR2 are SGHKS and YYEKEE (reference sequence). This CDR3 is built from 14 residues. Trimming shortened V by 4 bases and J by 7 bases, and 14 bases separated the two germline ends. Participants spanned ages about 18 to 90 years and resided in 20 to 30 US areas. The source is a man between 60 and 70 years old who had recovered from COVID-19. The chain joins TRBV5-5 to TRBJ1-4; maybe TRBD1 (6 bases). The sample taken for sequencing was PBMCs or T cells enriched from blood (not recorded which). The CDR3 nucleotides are TGTGCCAGCAGCATCAGCCGGACAGCTGAAAAACTGTTTTTT. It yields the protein CASSISRTAEKLFF.